This T cell receptor (beta chain) was recovered during a study of PD-1 blockade in classical Hodgkin lymphoma. Sequencing was performed with immunoSEQ multiplex PCR; in TCRdb, only in-frame clones are kept and a portion is missing. The table includes tens of thousands of clones, approximately 78% detected once. Notes on this clone: Antigen: not known.

General observations from the study: Healthy donors were reported to have higher baseline TCR diversity than newly diagnosed patients.

Time point here: cycle 4 day 1 (C4D1), after more than 5 weeks of nivolumab. Brentuximab vedotin exposure varied, and every patient relapsed after autologous stem cell transplantation. The V gene's germline CDR1 is MRHNA and CDR2 SNTAGT. J gave up 0 bases and V 5 bases, and 7 bases lay outside the gene matches. The CDR3 sequence is 16 residues long. The chain links TRBV6-4 to TRBJ2-1; TRBD1 aligns across 7 bases. Specimen: peripheral blood mononuclear cells (PBMCs), collected before the fourth cycle of nivolumab. This TCR derives from a human donor with classical Hodgkin lymphoma. The CDR3 reads CASSPDRFSSYNEQFF. The CDR3 DNA sequence: TGTGCCAGCAGTCCGGACAGGTTTAGCTCCTACAATGAGCAGTTCTTC.